This T cell receptor beta chain was identified in a study of shared T cell receptors in the human thymus. Trimming shortened V by 0 bases and J by 2 bases, and 25 bases separated the two germline ends. The germline V gene has CDR1 SGHDN and CDR2 FVKESK. This CDR3 comprises 20 residues. Generated by immunoSEQ multiplex PCR, the TCRdb table keeps only in-frame clones and is missing some. The sample holds around 68,000 clones, more than 90% seen once. Sequences were obtained from thymocytes. The receptor comes from a human donor. This chain connects TRBV14 to TRBJ1-2; D uncertain. The CDR3 here is CASSQEGETPKGIENYGYTF. Written as DNA, the CDR3 is TGTGCCAGCAGCCAAGAAGGCGAAACTCCTAAAGGGATCGAGAACTATGGCTACACCTTC. The variable domain in full, completed from reference TRBV14 and TRBJ1-2, reads EAGVTQFPSHSVIEKGQTVTLRCDPISGHDNLYWYRRVMGKEIKFLLHFVKESKQDESGMPNNRFLAERTGGTYSTLKVQPAELEDSGVYFCASSQEGETPKGIENYGYTFGSGTRLTVV.